This T cell receptor (beta chain) was recovered during a study of cytomegalovirus exposure and HLA in healthy donors. The ends were cut back, 4 bases at V and 7 bases at J, with 13 bases in the middle. The CDR3 is 14 amino acids. Per germline, CDR1 MNHNS and CDR2 SASEGT. Study findings and constraints: Researchers counted roughly 150 TCR beta chains as cytomegalovirus-associated. In a later analysis, CMV-associated beta chains were mostly HLA-associated, it appeared. Analysis was carried out at a later point, and it linked a missense DCLRE1C variant to TCR beta V- and J-gene trimming.

The PCR was carried out with 60 Vbeta primers and 13 Jbeta primers. Using immunoSEQ multiplex PCR, the repertoire was profiled, and TCRdb retains in-frame clones only, with some absent. This table lists 68,000 or so clones. As to this clone: The antigen is undetermined.

The receptor was isolated from a boy aged 10-17 years in good health and CMV-seronegative. The specimen was PBMCs. This chain uses TRBV6-1 with TRBJ2-2; D is perhaps TRBD2 (5 bases). The CDR3 loop reads CASSVEGGIGELFF. CDR3 DNA sequence: TGTGCCAGCAGTGTTGAGGGTGGGATCGGGGAGCTGTTTTTT.